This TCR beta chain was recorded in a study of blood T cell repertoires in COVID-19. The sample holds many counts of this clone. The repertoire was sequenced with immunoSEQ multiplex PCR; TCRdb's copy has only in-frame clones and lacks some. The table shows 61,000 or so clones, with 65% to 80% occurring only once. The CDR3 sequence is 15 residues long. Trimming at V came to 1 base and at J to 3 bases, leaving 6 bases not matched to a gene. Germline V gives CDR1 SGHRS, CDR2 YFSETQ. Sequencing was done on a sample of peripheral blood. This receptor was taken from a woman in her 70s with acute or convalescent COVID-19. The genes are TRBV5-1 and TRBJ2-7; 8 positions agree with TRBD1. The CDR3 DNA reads TGCGCCAGCAGCTTGTCGTCAGGGGGCTTCTACGAGCAGTACTTC. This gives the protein CASSLSSGGFYEQYF.